These T cell receptor beta chains were read from a single sample in a study of blood T cell repertoires in COVID-19. The assay was immunoSEQ multiplex PCR, and TCRdb's table has in-frame clones only and misses some. The sample carries around 100,000 clones, approximately 81% recorded once. The source material was peripheral blood. The receptors originated from a human donor in a cohort sampled during active COVID-19. CDR3s include the opening cysteine and the closing phenylalanine or tryptophan. D genes are given only for firm matches. The size of a clone is reported for some rows only, either as once, few or many, or as a class for expanded clones.

TGTGCCAGCAGAGGAGCCGGGGAGCTGTTTTTT | CASRGAGELFF | TRBJ2-2 | TRBV11-3 | - | -
TGTGCCAGTAACACACCCCCGGGTCGGGGTGATAATGAAAAACTGTTTTTT | CASNTPPGRGDNEKLFF | TRBJ1-4 | TRBV19 | - | -
TGCGCCAGCAGCTTGGGACAGGGGAATGAAAAACTGTTTTTT | CASSLGQGNEKLFF | TRBJ1-4 | TRBV5-1 | - | TRBD1
TGTGCCAGCAGCTTAGCCTCGCAGGGCACACCCCTCCACTTT | CASSLASQGTPLHF | TRBJ1-6 | TRBV7-9 | - | -
TGTGCCAGCAGAAAGCGGGCCTTCGATTACGAGCAGTACTTC | CASRKRAFDYEQYF | TRBJ2-7 | TRBV6-6 | - | -
TGCAGTCACCGGACAGGGGTGGGTGAGCAGTTCTTC | CSHRTGVGEQFF | TRBJ2-1 | TRBV29-1 | - | TRBD1
TGTGCCAGCAGCTCTGGGGTTAGGGGGGGCGCTTCCAATGAGCAGTTCTTC | CASSSGVRGGASNEQFF | TRBJ2-1 | TRBV11-2 | - | -
TGTGCCAGTAGCTCAATAGCGGGGACGCAGTATTTT | CASSSIAGTQYF | TRBJ2-3 | TRBV19 | - | TRBD2
TGTGCCAGCTCACCGAGGACGGGGAGCTCCTACGAGCAGTACTTC | CASSPRTGSSYEQYF | TRBJ2-7 | TRBV18 | - | -
TGTGCCAGCAGAGAGAGTCCGTTCAATGAGCAGTTCTTC | CASRESPFNEQFF | TRBJ2-1 | TRBV2 | - | -
TGTGCCAGCAGGGTTGACAGGTCTGGGGCCAACGTCCTGACTTTC | CASRVDRSGANVLTF | TRBJ2-6 | TRBV6-5 | - | -
TGTGCCAGCAGTGACAATAGCCGAGGAGAGCAGTTCTTC | CASSDNSRGEQFF | TRBJ2-1 | TRBV6-4 | once | -
TGTGCCAGCTCACCCTCTAGGACAGGCGGTGGTCACGATACGCAGTATTTT | CASSPSRTGGGHDTQYF | TRBJ2-3 | TRBV18 | - | TRBD1
TGCGCCAGCAGCTCCCATAAGCGGGAGCATACCGGGGAGCTGTTTTTT | CASSSHKREHTGELFF | TRBJ2-2 | TRBV5-1 | - | TRBD2
TGCGCCAGCAGCCCGGGGACTGCGGCGTATACGCAGTATTTT | CASSPGTAAYTQYF | TRBJ2-3 | TRBV4-1 | - | -
TGTGCCAGCAGCCAGCCGGGAGATGAAAAACTGTTTTTT | CASSQPGDEKLFF | TRBJ1-4 | TRBV3-1/TRBV3-2 | - | -
TGTGCCAGCAGCCAAACAGGAGCTAACTATGGCTACACCTTC | CASSQTGANYGYTF | TRBJ1-2 | TRBV3-1/TRBV3-2 | - | -
TGTGCCAGCAGCTACGGGACAGGGTTAACAGATACGCAGTATTTT | CASSYGTGLTDTQYF | TRBJ2-3 | TRBV7-9 | - | TRBD1
TGTGCCAGCAGGGACAGGGGCCCGGAGCTGTTTTTT | CASRDRGPELFF | TRBJ2-2 | TRBV7-9 | - | TRBD1
TGTGCCAGCAGTTACGGGGGGACTAGCGGGAGACGGGAGACCCAGTACTTC | CASSYGGTSGRRETQYF | TRBJ2-5 | TRBV6-2/TRBV6-3 | - | TRBD2
TGTGCCAGCAGCTCCGATTTCGGGACTAGCTTTAGCACAGATACGCAGTATTTT | CASSSDFGTSFSTDTQYF | TRBJ2-3 | TRBV11-2 | - | TRBD2
TGTGCCAGCAGCTACAGGGTAGGGGCTGAAAAACTGTTTTTT | CASSYRVGAEKLFF | TRBJ1-4 | TRBV7-2 | - | -
TGTGCCAGCAGCGTAGTGGCGGAGGAGGGTACGCAGTATTTT | CASSVVAEEGTQYF | TRBJ2-3 | TRBV9 | - | -
TGTGCCAGCAGCCGGAGCACAGATACGCAGTATTTT | CASSRSTDTQYF | TRBJ2-3 | TRBV7-9 | - | -
TGTGCCAGCAGGACCAGGGTAATTAATTCACCCCTCCACTTT | CASRTRVINSPLHF | TRBJ1-6 | TRBV6-5 | - | -
TGCGCCAGCAGCCACGATGGGACAGGGCAACACCACTTC | CASSHDGTGQHHF | TRBJ2-7 | TRBV4-1 | - | TRBD1
TGTGCCAGCAGTGATAGGCTAGGCCAAAATGAGCAGTTCTTC | CASSDRLGQNEQFF | TRBJ2-1 | TRBV6-4 | - | -
TGTGCCAGCAGTTCCCGCGACAGGGGGCAGGTTGGCTACACCTTC | CASSSRDRGQVGYTF | TRBJ1-2 | TRBV2 | - | TRBD1